Below are 9 T cell receptor beta chains sequenced from a single sample in a study of blood T cell repertoires in COVID-19. The data were produced by immunoSEQ multiplex PCR, yet TCRdb's version contains in-frame clones alone and is incomplete. The sample records 130,000 to 150,000 clones, roughly 80% being singletons. The sample was peripheral blood. The source of these receptors is a human donor in a cohort sampled during active COVID-19.

This clone came up a few times. This chain connects TRBV5-8 to TRBJ2-7; no clear D. The CDR3 contains 13 residues. Germline CDR1 and CDR2: SGHTS and YDEGEE. V lost 4 bases, J lost 7 bases, and 15 bases lay in between. The CDR3: CASSPGGSWEQYF. CDR3 nucleotide sequence: TGTGCCAGCAGCCCGGGTGGGTCTTGGGAGCAGTACTTC.

V gene TRBV27 combines with J gene TRBJ1-4; no reliable D call. The CDR3 consists of 14 residues. Germline-derived CDR1 and CDR2 are MNHEY and SMNVEV (reference sequence). V was clipped by 6 bases and J by 7 bases, with 15 bases between them. The CDR3 sequence is CASRRLSESEKLFF. CDR3 in DNA: TGTGCCAGCAGGCGGCTCAGTGAAAGTGAAAAACTGTTTTTT.

The chain couples TRBV20-1 to TRBJ1-1; D call uncertain. The CDR3 runs 11 residues. CDR1 and CDR2 (germline): DFQATT, SNEGSKA (reference sequence). The ends were cut back, 4 bases at V and 7 bases at J, with 10 bases in the middle. Written as DNA, the CDR3 is TGCAGTGCTACCCCCAGTATTGAAGCTTTCTTT. Protein: CSATPSIEAFF.

V and J are TRBV7-9 and TRBJ2-2, with D possibly being TRBD2 (6 bases). V was trimmed by 3 bases and J by 3 bases, leaving 11 bases between them. This CDR3 contains 15 residues. Germline CDR1 is SEHNR and CDR2 is FQNEAQ (reference sequence). CDR3 in DNA: TGTGCCAGCAGCTTTGGAGGGATCGACACCGGGGAGCTGTTTTTT. Its protein product is CASSFGGIDTGELFF.

This chain joins TRBV28 and TRBJ2-2; maybe TRBD1 (8 bases). This CDR3 comprises 16 residues. Germline lookup yields CDR1 MDHEN and CDR2 SYDVKM. V lost 5 bases, J lost 6 bases, and 19 bases lay in between. The CDR3: CASSVIRTGRAGELFF. CDR3 coding DNA: TGTGCCAGCAGTGTGATCCGGACAGGGAGGGCCGGGGAGCTGTTTTTT.

This chain uses TRBV6-5 with TRBJ1-1, with 8 bases that match TRBD1. Germline V gene lookup returns CDR1 MNHEY and CDR2 SVGAGI. V trimming: 4 bases; J trimming: 4 bases; junction bases outside the gene matches: 5. The CDR3 loop spans 14 amino acids. The CDR3 loop reads CASSWQGASTEAFF. The DNA for the CDR3 is TGTGCCAGCAGTTGGCAGGGGGCTAGCACTGAAGCTTTCTTT.

The chain carries TRBV30 and TRBJ1-2, with a possible D match to TRBD1 (6 bases). The CDR3 is made up of 12 amino acids. Germline V gives CDR1 GTSNPN, CDR2 SVGIG (reference sequence). V lost 5 bases to trimming and J lost 7 bases, with 14 bases between them. As DNA, the CDR3 is TGTGCCTGGGTACTGAGAGGGGGTGGCTACACCTTC. Its protein product is CAWVLRGGGYTF.

This rearrangement joins TRBV3-1 (or the pseudogene TRBV3-2) to TRBJ1-5; no clear D gene. The V gene's germline CDR1 is LGHDT and CDR2 YNNKEL (reference sequence). CDR3 length equals 14 residues. V gave up 2 bases and J gave up 8 bases, with 13 bases separating them. The CDR3 region is CASSQRERNEPQHF. The DNA for the CDR3 is TGTGCCAGCAGCCAACGCGAGAGGAACGAGCCCCAGCATTTT.

The J gene is TRBJ1-2, the V gene TRBV24-1; 7 bases are shared with TRBD1. CDR3 length: 14 amino acids. Germline lookup yields CDR1 KGHDR and CDR2 SFDVKD. V shed 5 bases, J shed 4 bases, and the junction held 6 bases outside the gene matches. This CDR3 is CATSGGGLSYGYTF. The CDR3 DNA reads as TGTGCCACCAGTGGAGGGGGCCTCTCCTATGGCTACACCTTC.